Below, 17 T cell receptor beta chains from the same sample are listed, as sequenced in a study of OX40 agonist ivuxolimab in advanced cancers. Only in-frame clones appear in the TCRdb table, and some are missing; sequencing was by immunoSEQ multiplex PCR. The table lists some 82,000 clones, around 90% of them singletons. The sequences come from CD4+ or CD8+ T cells sorted from blood, collected in a trial of the OX40 agonist ivuxolimab. These receptors came from an adult with an advanced solid tumor such as melanoma, head and neck, liver or kidney cancer.

This clone was seen once. The chain employs TRBV28 and TRBJ1-5; D is perhaps TRBD1 (6 bases). The germline V gene encodes CDR1 MDHEN and CDR2 SYDVKM. CDR3 length equals 17 residues. With 6 bases removed from V and 0 bases from J, the gap between germline ends came to 18 bases. CDR3 sequence (DNA): TGTGCCAGCAGAACAATAATTGGACAGTATAGCAATCAGCCCCAGCATTTT. This encodes CASRTIIGQYSNQPQHF.

The chain uses TRBV10-3 and TRBJ1-2, with D uncertain. The CDR3 is made up of 11 amino acids. V lost 3 bases, J lost 7 bases, and 6 bases lay in between. Germline V gene lookup returns CDR1 ENHRY and CDR2 SYGVKD. Here the CDR3 DNA reads TGTGCCATCAGTGAACGGGGTGGCTACACCTTC. It encodes CAISERGGYTF.

This clone was picked up one time. The chain is built from TRBV19 and TRBJ2-7; the match to TRBD1 covers 9 bases. CDR1 is LNHDA and CDR2 is SQIVND in the germline V gene (reference sequence). The CDR3 consists of 14 residues. V dropped 4 bases and J dropped 3; count of bases not matched to a gene: 4. CDR3 sequence: CASSTTGGVYEQYF. CDR3 sequence (DNA): TGTGCCAGTAGTACGACAGGGGGTGTCTACGAGCAGTACTTC. Based on the CDR3 plus reference TRBV19 and TRBJ2-7, the full variable domain is DGGITQSPKYLFRKEGQNVTLSCEQNLNHDAMYWYRQDPGQGLRLIYYSQIVNDFQKGDIAEGYSVSREKKESFPLTVTSAQKNPTAFYLCASSTTGGVYEQYFGPGTRLTVT.

The V and J genes are TRBV5-1 and TRBJ2-5, with D maybe TRBD2 (5 bases). The CDR3 extends over 14 amino acids. CDR1 and CDR2 from the germline V gene are SGHRS and YFSETQ. V was clipped by 2 bases and J by 5 bases, with 13 bases between them. The CDR3 here is CASSLNSGSETQYF. DNA for the CDR3: TGCGCCAGCAGCTTAAATTCGGGGAGCGAGACCCAGTACTTC.

The gene calls are TRBV2 and TRBJ1-5; D gene unclear. V was cut by 3 bases and J by 3 bases, with 12 bases left in between. The CDR3 is 15 residues long. Germline V gives CDR1 SNHLY, CDR2 FYNNEI. CDR3 sequence: CASSERLSNNQPQHF. The CDR3 DNA follows: TGTGCCAGCAGTGAGCGCCTTTCTAACAATCAGCCCCAGCATTTT.

This rearrangement joins TRBV18 to TRBJ2-1, with TRBD2 matching 8 bases. The CDR3 extends over 15 amino acids. J lost 3 bases, V lost 3 bases, and 4 bases had no gene match. Germline V gene data show CDR1 as KGHSH and CDR2 as LQKENI. CDR3 bases: TGTGCCAGCTCACCTGCCGGGACTAGCTACAATGAGCAGTTCTTC. Translating it yields CASSPAGTSYNEQFF.

The V and J genes are TRBV15 and TRBJ2-1, with D possibly TRBD2 on 5 matching bases. From germline, CDR1 is LNHNV and CDR2 YYDKDF (reference sequence). CDR3 length: 15 amino acids. V was shortened by 5 bases and J by 1 base, with 12 bases between the two germline ends. CDR3 residues: CATSPEGQSYNEQFF. CDR3 nucleotide sequence: TGTGCCACCAGCCCAGAGGGCCAATCCTACAATGAGCAGTTCTTC.

This clone was found a few times. This sequence joins TRBV4-2 and TRBJ2-1; TRBD2 matches 7 bases. This CDR3 comprises 14 residues. The junction had 2 bases not matched to a gene; V was cut back by 4 bases and J by 2 bases. Per germline, CDR1 LGHNA and CDR2 YNFKEQ. The CDR3 loop reads CASSRGGTYNEQFF. As DNA, the CDR3 is TGTGCCAGCAGCCGGGGGGGTACCTACAATGAGCAGTTCTTC.

This chain links TRBV2 with TRBJ2-3, with D possibly matching TRBD1 (6 bases). The CDR3 runs to 13 residues. V lost 4 bases and J 4 bases, leaving 9 bases between the germline ends. CDR1 is SNHLY and CDR2 is FYNNEI in the germline V gene. This CDR3 is CASSGTGSDTQYF. CDR3 sequence (DNA): TGTGCCAGCAGTGGAACAGGGTCAGATACGCAGTATTTT.

The table lists this clone with a count of one. The rearrangement uses TRBV28 and TRBJ2-7, with D maybe TRBD2 (6 bases). Germline V lookup: CDR1 MDHEN, CDR2 SYDVKM. The CDR3 spans 15 residues. The V end lost 5 bases, the J end lost 2 bases, and 16 bases lay between the germline ends. The CDR3 loop is CASSLPGDPPYEQYF. CDR3 in DNA: TGTGCCAGCAGTCTACCGGGAGACCCACCCTACGAGCAGTACTTC.

The chain employs TRBV6-1 and TRBJ1-5, with no clear D. The CDR3 runs to 14 residues. Trimming removed 1 base at V and 3 bases at J, with 7 bases between. CDR1 is MNHNS and CDR2 is SASEGT in the germline V gene. CDR3 DNA: TGTGCCAGCAGTGAAGTACAGTTCAATCAGCCCCAGCATTTT. Translating it yields CASSEVQFNQPQHF.

The chain carries TRBV13 and TRBJ2-3; TRBD1 agrees at 10 bases. V trimming: 0 bases; J trimming: 7 bases; junction bases outside the gene matches: 10. Germline CDR1 and CDR2: PRHDT and FYEKMQ (reference sequence). This CDR3 contains 17 residues. The CDR3: CASSLGLGTGAVNTQYF. The CDR3 DNA reads as TGTGCCAGCAGCTTAGGCCTCGGGACAGGGGCCGTGAATACGCAGTATTTT. Combining the CDR3 with reference TRBV13 and TRBJ2-3 gives the whole variable domain AAGVIQSPRHLIKEKRETATLKCYPIPRHDTVYWYQQGPGQDPQFLISFYEKMQSDKGSIPDRFSAQQFSDYHSELNMSSLELGDSALYFCASSLGLGTGAVNTQYFGPGTRLTVL.

The chain recombines TRBV6-4 with TRBJ2-2, with D tentatively TRBD1 (5 bases). Germline loops: CDR1 MRHNA, CDR2 SNTAGT. V lost 5 bases to trimming and J lost 3 bases, with 10 bases between them. This CDR3 spans 14 amino acids. CDR3 sequence: CASSPQGDTGELFF. CDR3 nucleotide sequence: TGTGCCAGCAGTCCCCAGGGCGACACCGGGGAGCTGTTTTTT.

The chain carries TRBV4-3 and TRBJ1-5; no clear D gene. Trimming removed 4 bases from V and 1 base from J, with 11 bases in between. CDR1 and CDR2 (germline): LGHNA, YSLEER. The CDR3 length is 15 residues. CDR3 sequence reads: CASSPEEGSNQPQHF. The CDR3 coding sequence is TGCGCCAGCAGCCCTGAAGAAGGGAGCAATCAGCCCCAGCATTTT.

The chain joins TRBV5-1 to TRBJ2-5; 9 positions match TRBD2. The DNA matches TRBJ2-7 better at its end, which makes the J call doubtful. The CDR3 covers 14 residues. Germline values: CDR1 SGHRS, CDR2 YFSETQ. CDR3 in DNA: TGCGCCAGCAGCTTGGGAGCGGGAGGTTACGAGCAGTACTTC. Amino acids: CASSLGAGGYEQYF.

This clone was detected a few times. The chain uses TRBV27 and TRBJ2-7; D not resolved. Trimming stripped 6 bases from V and 3 bases from J, with 12 bases between. Germline CDR1 MNHEY, CDR2 SMNVEV (reference sequence). The CDR3 contains 13 residues. The CDR3 nucleotides are TGTGCCAGCAGCCTATCGGGCTTCTACGAGCAGTACTTC. Amino acids: CASSLSGFYEQYF.

This chain uses TRBV27 with TRBJ2-1; D may be TRBD2 (6 bases). The CDR3 runs 15 residues. The V end was cut by 2 bases, the J end by 8 bases, with 16 bases between. Per the germline V gene, CDR1 is MNHEY and CDR2 is SMNVEV (reference sequence). CDR3 residues: CASSLGAGYRDEQFF. CDR3 bases: TGTGCCAGCAGTTTAGGGGCGGGATATAGGGATGAGCAGTTCTTC.